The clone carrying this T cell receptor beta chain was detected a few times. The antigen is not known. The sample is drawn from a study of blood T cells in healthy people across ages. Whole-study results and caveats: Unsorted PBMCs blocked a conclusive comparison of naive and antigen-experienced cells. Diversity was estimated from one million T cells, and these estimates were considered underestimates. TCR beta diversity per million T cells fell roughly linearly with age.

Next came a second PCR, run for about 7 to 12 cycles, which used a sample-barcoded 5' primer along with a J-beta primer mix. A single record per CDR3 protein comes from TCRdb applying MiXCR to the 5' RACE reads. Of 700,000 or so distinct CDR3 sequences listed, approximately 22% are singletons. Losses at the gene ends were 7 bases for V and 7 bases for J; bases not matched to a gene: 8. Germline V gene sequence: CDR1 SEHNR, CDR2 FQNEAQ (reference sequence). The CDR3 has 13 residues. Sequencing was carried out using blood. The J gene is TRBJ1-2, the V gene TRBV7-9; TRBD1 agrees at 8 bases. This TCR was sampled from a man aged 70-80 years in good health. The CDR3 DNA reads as TGTGCCAGCAATAGGCAGGGGGCTGGTGGCTACACCTTC. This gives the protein CASNRQGAGGYTF. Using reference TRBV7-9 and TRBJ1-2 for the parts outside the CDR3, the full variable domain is DTGVSQNPRHKITKRGQNVTFRCDPISEHNRLYWYRQTLGQGPEFLTYFQNEAQLEKSRLLSDRFSAERPKGSFSTLEIQRTEQGDSAMYLCASNRQGAGGYTFGSGTRLTVV.